The 20 T cell receptor beta chains reported below all come from one sample, sequenced in a study of T-cell memory formation after mild COVID-19. TCRdb ran MiXCR on the 5' RACE reads and lists one entry per CDR3 protein. The repertoire holds hundreds of thousands of distinct CDR3 sequences, about a fifth seen once, with approximately 12% in the top ten. Material: PBMCs or a T cell subset sorted from them (not recorded which). These receptors were taken from an adult woman who had mild COVID-19 (a few samples of this study predate the infection). Cell type and time point are not known.

Of note for this clonotype: Without the conserved terminal phenylalanine or tryptophan, this CDR3 likely stems from a read error. It is unclear where the CDR3 begins or ends on the DNA, so no DNA is shown, and the CDR3 is as TCRdb lists it. V and J are TRBV6-1 and TRBJ1-4; TRBD1, the table's D call, was not compared with the DNA. The germline V gene has CDR1 MNHNS and CDR2 SASEGT. The CDR3 region is 12 residues in length, termini included. The CDR3 reads CASSHLTGQGEI.

This clonotype has a handful of counts. The gene calls are TRBV20-1 and TRBJ2-3, with D possibly being TRBD2 (6 bases). Trimming pared 7 bases from V and 3 bases from J, leaving 20 bases between. This CDR3 is built from 15 residues. The germline V gene encodes CDR1 DFQATT and CDR2 SNEGSKA (reference sequence). In DNA, the CDR3 is TGCAGTGTCATTGGGGGGAGAAGGAGGACAGATACGCAGTATTTT. Amino acid sequence: CSVIGGRRRTDTQYF.

In this sample, this clonotype turned up a few times. The V gene is TRBV6-5, the J gene TRBJ2-5; 8 nucleotides line up with TRBD1. Trimming at V came to 6 bases and at J to 2 bases, leaving 11 bases not matched to a gene. This CDR3 has 16 residues. The germline CDR1 and CDR2 sequences are MNHEY and SVGAGI. CDR3 nucleotides: TGTGCCAGCAGCCGCACGGGACAGGAGTTACAAGAGACCCAGTACTTC. It codes for CASSRTGQELQETQYF.

The CDR3 protein is CASTRTGPLYGYTF. The DNA for the CDR3 is TGTGCCAGCACCCGGACAGGCCCTCTCTATGGCTACACCTTC. The genes are TRBV7-2 and TRBJ1-2; 7 nucleotides agree with TRBD1. The CDR3 is 14 amino acids. Per the germline V gene, CDR1 is SGHTA and CDR2 is FQGNSA. After removal of 7 bases from V and 4 bases from J, the junction contained 9 bases not matched to a gene. Based on the CDR3 plus reference TRBV7-2 and TRBJ1-2, the full variable domain is GAGVSQSPSNKVTEKGKDVELRCDPISGHTALYWYRQSLGQGLEFLIYFQGNSAPDKSGLPSDRFSAERTGGSVSTLTIQRTQQEDSAVYLCASTRTGPLYGYTFGSGTRLTVV.

The rearrangement links TRBV14 to TRBJ1-4; no clear D gene. V lost 4 bases and J lost 3, with 12 bases in between. Germline V lookup: CDR1 SGHDN, CDR2 FVKESK. The CDR3 extends over 15 amino acids. The CDR3 spells CASSRYTAPNEKLFF. In DNA, the CDR3 is TGTGCCAGCAGCCGGTACACGGCTCCTAATGAAAAACTGTTTTTT.

This clonotype was counted only a few times. The chain links TRBV20-1 to TRBJ1-2, with 7 bases lining up with TRBD1. The ends lost 0 bases at V and 5 bases at J; junction bases unmatched: 6. Germline V lookup: CDR1 DFQATT, CDR2 SNEGSKA (reference sequence). CDR3 size: 14 residues. The CDR3 spells CSARDQGGGYGYTF. CDR3 nucleotide sequence: TGCAGTGCTAGAGATCAGGGGGGAGGATATGGCTACACCTTC.

The chain employs TRBV7-2 and TRBJ2-6; no reliable D call. CDR3 length equals 15 residues. Germline values: CDR1 SGHTA, CDR2 FQGNSA. The V end lost 5 bases, the J end lost 2 bases, and 10 bases lay between the germline ends. Written as DNA, the CDR3 is TGTGCCAGCAGCCATTTCGGAGCTGGGGCCAACGTCCTGACTTTC. Amino acids: CASSHFGAGANVLTF.

This clonotype turned up a few times. The chain links TRBV5-1 to TRBJ1-2; D is undetermined. V was trimmed by 2 bases and J by 4 bases, leaving 12 bases between them. Germline CDR1 is SGHRS and CDR2 is YFSETQ. The CDR3 runs to 14 residues. The chain's CDR3 is CASSFGTDFYGYTF. Here the CDR3 DNA reads TGCGCCAGCAGCTTCGGTACAGATTTCTATGGCTACACCTTC.

CDR3 bases: TGTGCCAGCAGTCCCAACTTTGGAATATATTTT. This sequence encodes CASSPNFGIYF. V is TRBV12-3 or TRBV12-4 and J is TRBJ1-3, with D hard to call. Trimming took off 5 bases at V and 13 bases at J, with 12 bases between the two ends. CDR3 length equals 11 residues.

The table lists this clonotype with a few counts. The rearrangement links TRBV12-3 or TRBV12-4 to TRBJ2-4; 9 nucleotides line up with TRBD1. The length of the CDR3 is 16 residues. V shed 4 bases and J 3 bases; nucleotides not matched to a gene: 7. The DNA of the CDR3 is TGTGCCAGCAGTTCGGGACAGGGTGGTGTCAAAAACATTCAGTACTTC. It translates to CASSSGQGGVKNIQYF.

At least ten counts were recorded for this clonotype. The gene calls are TRBV2 and TRBJ2-4; 9 nucleotides agree with TRBD2. The CDR3 length is 15 residues. V gave up 6 bases and J gave up 7 bases; unmatched junction bases: 10. Germline CDR1 reads SNHLY; CDR2 reads FYNNEI. The DNA for the CDR3 is TGTGCCAGCAGGATCGAGGCTAGCGGGAAGAACATTCAGTACTTC. It codes for CASRIEASGKNIQYF.

This clonotype was detected only a few times. J is TRBJ2-7 and V is TRBV7-9, with 14 bases matching TRBD2. Losses at the gene ends were 0 bases for V and 3 bases for J; bases not matched to a gene: 4. Germline lookup yields CDR1 SEHNR and CDR2 FQNEAQ (reference sequence). The CDR3 has 17 residues. For the CDR3, the DNA is TGTGCCAGCAGCTTAGCGTTGGGGACTAGCGGGAGCTACGAGCAGTACTTC. It codes for CASSLALGTSGSYEQYF.

The genes are TRBV5-1 and TRBJ2-3; 7 bases map to TRBD2. Trimming took 1 base from V and 1 from J; bases not matched to a gene: 6. This CDR3 has 16 residues. Germline V gene sequence: CDR1 SGHRS, CDR2 YFSETQ. The CDR3 sequence: CASSLTFSGGTDTQYF. In nucleotides, the CDR3 is TGCGCCAGCAGCTTGACTTTCAGCGGGGGCACAGATACGCAGTATTTT.

This clonotype was seen a handful of times. The chain couples TRBV30 to TRBJ2-1; 11 bases fit TRBD1. CDR1 is GTSNPN and CDR2 is SVGIG in the germline V gene (reference sequence). The CDR3 is 14 amino acids. V trimming: 3 bases; J trimming: 2 bases; junction bases outside the gene matches: 0. The DNA for the CDR3 is TGTGCCTGGAGGGACAGGGGGCCCTACAATGAGCAGTTCTTC. This gives the protein CAWRDRGPYNEQFF.

This clonotype showed up many times. The chain uses TRBV24-1 and TRBJ1-1; D is unclear. V was shortened by 7 bases and J by 1 base, with 9 bases between the two germline ends. The CDR3 loop spans 13 amino acids. The germline gives CDR1 KGHDR, CDR2 SFDVKD. CDR3 sequence (DNA): TGTGCCACCAGCCGGACGGAGAACACTGAAGCTTTCTTT. Translated: CATSRTENTEAFF.

This clonotype was seen more than once but under ten times. This chain joins TRBV12-3 or TRBV12-4 and TRBJ2-3, with 11 bases matching TRBD1. Trimming at V came to 8 bases and at J to 6 bases, leaving 7 bases not matched to a gene. The length of the CDR3 is 14 residues. CDR3: CASRRDRGYDTQYF. The CDR3 nucleotides are TGTGCCAGCCGCCGGGACAGGGGGTATGATACGCAGTATTTT.

The V and J genes are TRBV5-6 and TRBJ2-7; D may match TRBD1 or TRBD2 (5 bases each). Deletions cut 3 bases from V and 0 bases from J, with 16 bases between. CDR1 is SGHDT and CDR2 is YYEEEE in the germline V gene. The CDR3 contains 16 residues. The CDR3 nucleotides are TGTGCCAGCAGCTCAGACCGGGGCTTTTACTCCTACGAGCAGTACTTC. Translating it yields CASSSDRGFYSYEQYF.

This clonotype was seen more than once but under ten times. This chain connects TRBV10-3 to TRBJ2-7; D is uncertain. From germline, CDR1 is ENHRY and CDR2 SYGVKD. The CDR3 is 12 amino acids. V lost 0 bases and J 6 bases, leaving 6 bases between the germline ends. The CDR3 DNA follows: TGTGCCATCAGTGAGTCGTGGGGCGAGCAGTACTTC. Amino acid sequence: CAISESWGEQYF.

The genes are TRBV7-9 and TRBJ2-7, with D possibly matching TRBD2 (5 bases). Germline lookup yields CDR1 SEHNR and CDR2 FQNEAQ (reference sequence). With 8 bases removed from V and 7 bases from J, the gap between germline ends came to 12 bases. This CDR3 comprises 11 residues. The CDR3 spells CASGEGGEQYF. Here the CDR3 DNA reads TGTGCCAGCGGCGAGGGTGGAGAGCAGTACTTC.

This clonotype was seen more than once but under ten times. The chain is built from TRBV9 and TRBJ2-7; TRBD1 matches at 9 bases. The CDR3 length is 13 residues. V trimming: 5 bases; J trimming: 7 bases; junction bases outside the gene matches: 7. Germline V lookup: CDR1 SGDLS, CDR2 YYNGEE. The CDR3 region has the DNA TGTGCCAGCAGAGGGACAGGGTTCGGGGAGCAGTACTTC. This sequence encodes CASRGTGFGEQYF.